The 12 T cell receptor beta chains below were found in one sample sequenced in a study of siplizumab effects on memory and regulatory T cells (dated by TCRdb to between 2018 and 2020). Libraries came from the immunoSEQ multiplex PCR assay. Here the immuneACCESS table is served through TCRdb, limited to in-frame sequences with V and J called. Missing clones are a known gap in these copies; in checked studies unresolved V genes cover under half, and the rest lacks a known reason. The sample table shows under 100,000 clones, and roughly 94% are seen once. Clones ranked in the top ten supply around 1.4% of the sample. The sequenced sample consisted of non-Treg CD4+ T cells sorted from blood. What the cell subset or site label conveys for this sample: FACS-sorted unstimulated CD4+ non-regulatory T cells. The receptors were gathered from a human donor in good health.

The gene calls are TRBV28 and TRBJ2-3; D uncertain. CDR1 and CDR2 from the germline V gene are MDHEN and SYDVKM. The CDR3 loop spans 10 amino acids. The V and J ends lost 10 bases and 6 bases respectively, with 8 bases between them. CDR3 in amino acids: CATLGDTQYF. The CDR3 DNA is TGTGCCACCCTTGGGGATACGCAGTATTTT.

The rearrangement links TRBV18 to TRBJ2-7; D gene ambiguous. The CDR3 contains 14 residues. V lost 3 bases, J lost 0 bases, and 9 bases lay in between. Germline CDR1 KGHSH, CDR2 LQKENI. This chain's CDR3 is CASSPPQPSYEQYF. The CDR3 DNA sequence: TGTGCCAGCTCACCCCCGCAGCCCTCCTACGAGCAGTACTTC. The full variable domain, with the rest looked up from reference TRBV18 and TRBJ2-7, is NAGVMQNPRHLVRRRGQEARLRCSPMKGHSHVYWYRQLPEEGLKFMVYLQKENIIDESGMPKERFSAEFPKEGPSILRIQQVVRGDSAAYFCASSPPQPSYEQYFGPGTRLTVT.

The chain has TRBV21-1 and TRBJ1-2; the table's TRBD1 call for D was not verified on the DNA. TRBV21-1 is a pseudogene segment. The CDR3 runs 18 residues. DNA of the CDR3: TGTGCCAGCAGTATCCCTGGGGACAGGGGAAGGTCTCGGGATGGCTACACCTTC. This encodes CASSIPGDRGRSRDGYTF.

The rearrangement links TRBV14 to TRBJ2-7; TRBD1 agrees at 7 bases. Germline CDR1 reads SGHDN; CDR2 reads FVKESK. The CDR3 is 14 amino acids. V lost 4 bases to trimming and J lost 3 bases; unmatched junction nucleotides: 6. DNA of the CDR3: TGTGCCAGCAGCCCTGGGACAGTGAGCTACGAGCAGTACTTC. It translates to CASSPGTVSYEQYF.

The V and J genes are TRBV28 and TRBJ2-7; 9 bases map to TRBD2. Germline V gene sequence: CDR1 MDHEN, CDR2 SYDVKM. This CDR3 has 17 amino acids. The trim removed 5 bases at V and 2 bases at J, leaving 13 bases unmatched. The CDR3 reads CASSGSGRGGGPYEQYF. CDR3 DNA sequence: TGTGCCAGCAGTGGTAGCGGGAGAGGGGGAGGTCCCTACGAGCAGTACTTC. The full variable domain, its missing parts supplied by reference TRBV28 and TRBJ2-7, is DVKVTQSSRYLVKRTGEKVFLECVQDMDHENMFWYRQDPGLGLRLIYFSYDVKMKEKGDIPEGYSVSREKKERFSLILESASTNQTSMYLCASSGSGRGGGPYEQYFGPGTRLTVT.

The chain links TRBV18 to TRBJ2-6; a weak D match, TRBD1 (6 bases). With 3 bases removed from V and 4 bases from J, the gap between germline ends came to 10 bases. Looked up from germline, CDR1 is KGHSH and CDR2 is LQKENI. This CDR3 is 15 amino acids long. The CDR3 DNA reads TGTGCCAGCTCACCTCAGGGGTCAGGGGCCAACGTCCTGACTTTC. Translated, it gives CASSPQGSGANVLTF. Variable domain in full (rest from reference TRBV18 and TRBJ2-6): NAGVMQNPRHLVRRRGQEARLRCSPMKGHSHVYWYRQLPEEGLKFMVYLQKENIIDESGMPKERFSAEFPKEGPSILRIQQVVRGDSAAYFCASSPQGSGANVLTFGAGSRLTVL.

The V and J genes are TRBV5-4 and TRBJ1-4; possibly TRBD1 for D (5 bases). The V end lost 2 bases, the J end lost 8 bases, and 10 bases lay between the germline ends. The germline gives CDR1 SGHNT, CDR2 YYREEE (reference sequence). The CDR3 sequence is 13 residues long. The CDR3 here is CASSLSGVEKLFF. CDR3 in DNA: TGTGCCAGCAGCTTATCGGGGGTCGAAAAACTGTTTTTT.

This sequence joins TRBV6-1 and TRBJ1-1, with TRBD1 matching over 7 bases. Germline V CDR1 and CDR2: MNHNS, SASEGT. Trimming cost V 7 bases and J 0 bases; bases outside gene matches: 2. This CDR3 is 13 amino acids long. The CDR3 DNA reads TGTGCCAGCACGGGACAGCTGAACACTGAAGCTTTCTTT. It encodes CASTGQLNTEAFF.

V and J are TRBV27 and TRBJ2-6; D unresolved. The CDR3 sequence is 18 residues long. Trimming removed 6 bases from V and 0 bases from J, with 18 bases in between. Germline V gene sequence: CDR1 MNHEY, CDR2 SMNVEV (reference sequence). CDR3 sequence reads: CASSPHGTENSGANVLTF. CDR3 DNA: TGTGCCAGCAGCCCACACGGAACAGAAAACTCTGGGGCCAACGTCCTGACTTTC.

The chain is built from TRBV7-8 and TRBJ2-7; 11 nucleotides match TRBD1. This CDR3 region has 15 residues. The V segment lost 5 bases and the J segment 5 bases; nucleotides outside the gene matches: 8. In germline, CDR1 is SGHVS, CDR2 FQNEAQ. The DNA of the CDR3 is TGTGCCAGCAGCCGCCCGGGACAGGGGGTCCACGAGCAGTACTTC. Its protein is CASSRPGQGVHEQYF.

V usage is TRBV15 and J usage is TRBJ2-7; D is unresolved. This CDR3 is 15 amino acids long. V shed 7 bases and J shed 2 bases, with 18 bases lying between them. Germline CDR1 LNHNV, CDR2 YYDKDF (reference sequence). The CDR3 nucleotides are TGTGCCACCAAAATTACGACCGGTGACACCTACGAGCAGTACTTC. Its translation is CATKITTGDTYEQYF.

The chain is built from TRBV5-4 and TRBJ1-2, with 7 bases identical to TRBD1. V was pared by 0 bases and J by 2 bases, with 7 bases of the junction left unmatched. The CDR3 is made up of 16 amino acids. Germline V gene lookup returns CDR1 SGHNT and CDR2 YYREEE (reference sequence). CDR3 DNA: TGTGCCAGCAGCTTGGAGGGGGCGGGTCAAAACTATGGCTACACCTTC. Its translation is CASSLEGAGQNYGYTF.